Listed below are T cell receptor beta chains from one sample, sequenced in a study of regulatory T cells in long-lasting Graves disease. Each CDR3 protein is one row after TCRdb ran MiXCR on the multiplex PCR reads. This sample yields more than 350,000 distinct CDR3 sequences, of which about 15% are seen a single time; roughly 17% belongs to the top ten. These data also formed part of another study, on T cells in Graves' hyperthyroidism and ophthalmopathy.

This material consisted of peripheral blood mononuclear cells (PBMCs), taken at new diagnosis, from a patient treated with antithyroid drugs. The receptor set was obtained from a woman in her twenties or thirties with Graves disease. Both conserved end residues are part of each CDR3. The order of the fields is J gene, D gene, V gene, clone size, CDR3 DNA, CDR3 protein. D genes are given only for firm matches. Clone size is shown for a subset of rows, as once, few, many or a class of expanded clone.

TRBJ2-2 TRBD2 TRBV2 many TGTGCCAGCAGTGGACTAGCGGGACGAGACGGGGAGCTGTTTTTT CASSGLAGRDGELFF
TRBJ1-5 TRBD1 TRBV27 few TGTGCCAGCAGTCCTTACGGACAGGGAATAGGTCAGCCCCAGCATTTT CASSPYGQGIGQPQHF
TRBJ2-7 TRBD2 TRBV20-1 . TGCAGTGCTAGAGAGGACTTGACTAGCGGTTACGAGCAGTACTTC CSAREDLTSGYEQYF
TRBJ2-1 TRBD1 TRBV29-1 . TGCAGTTGCTTGACAGGGCCGGGCCCGGGTGAGCAGTTCTTC CSCLTGPGPGEQFF
TRBJ1-1 TRBD1 TRBV6-5 many TGTGCCAGCAGTTTAAACCACAGGGGAAGAACTGAAGCTTTCTTT CASSLNHRGRTEAFF
TRBJ2-7 . TRBV5-1 many TGCGCCAGCAGCCCCGAGGGGCGGGTTCGGGATTCCTACGAGCAGTACTTC CASSPEGRVRDSYEQYF
TRBJ2-2 . TRBV11-3 few TGTGCCAGCTGGGGGGGCAGCCTAAACACCGGGGAGCTGTTTTTT CASWGGSLNTGELFF
TRBJ1-1 TRBD1 TRBV7-2 . TGTGCCAGCAGCTCACAGACAGGGGTAATGAACACTGAAGCTTTCTTT CASSSQTGVMNTEAFF
TRBJ1-6 . TRBV5-1 many TGCGCCAGCAGCCTTGTACGGAATGTTGATTCACCCCTCCACTTT CASSLVRNVDSPLHF
TRBJ2-1 . TRBV19 . TGTGCCACTACTTTCTCCTACAATGAGCAGTTCTTC CATTFSYNEQFF
TRBJ2-1 . TRBV25-1 few TGTGCCAGCAGTGGTCCTAGTGGGGCTGGGCAGTTCTTC CASSGPSGAGQFF
TRBJ1-1 . TRBV9 few TGTGCCAGCAGCGTAGGTTCAGGGTGGGACACTGAAGCTTTCTTT CASSVGSGWDTEAFF
TRBJ2-7 TRBD2 TRBV7-2 many TGTGCCAGCAGCAAAAGCGGGAGTGGGGCCTACGAGCAGTACTTC CASSKSGSGAYEQYF
TRBJ2-7 . TRBV7-6 . TGTGCCAGCAGCTTATCTTCTACTAGCCTCACCTACGAGCAGTACTTC CASSLSSTSLTYEQYF
TRBJ2-1 TRBD2 TRBV25-1 . TGTGCCAGCCCTGTGAGACTAGCGGGAGTAGCGGCCTACAATGAGCAGTTCTTC CASPVRLAGVAAYNEQFF
TRBJ2-7 . TRBV30 many TGTGCCTGGAGTAAAGAAGCAGGGTACTTTTACGAGCAGTACTTC CAWSKEAGYFYEQYF
TRBJ2-3 TRBD2 TRBV30 few TGTGCCTGGAGTAGCGGGAGTTCCACAGATACGCAGTATTTT CAWSSGSSTDTQYF
TRBJ2-1 TRBD2 TRBV5-6 many TGTGCCAGCAGCTTGGGGGCGACTAGCGGGAATGAGCAGTTCTTC CASSLGATSGNEQFF
TRBJ1-5 . TRBV15 once TGTGCCACCAGCAGATCCACAGGGTATCAGCCCCAGCATTTT CATSRSTGYQPQHF
TRBJ1-5 . TRBV20-1 . TGCAGTGCTAGTGGGGTGAGGGCGATTAGCAATCAGCCCCAGCATTTT CSASGVRAISNQPQHF
TRBJ1-1 . TRBV5-1 many TGCGCCAGCAGCTTTGGTTGGGGGGGCGCCGGGAACACTGAAGCTTTCTTT CASSFGWGGAGNTEAFF
TRBJ2-5 . TRBV18 . TGTGCCAGCTCCCCAGGGATAGTAGAGACCCAGTACTTC CASSPGIVETQYF
TRBJ2-1 TRBD2 TRBV6-5 few TGTGCCAGCAGTTACCCCGGGACTAGCGATTACAATGAGCAGTTCTTC CASSYPGTSDYNEQFF
TRBJ2-1 TRBD2 TRBV6-1 . TGTGCCAGCAGTGCGGGAGGGCTCAATGAGCAGTTCTTC CASSAGGLNEQFF
TRBJ2-1 TRBD1 TRBV24-1 . TGTGCCACCAGTGACCACGGACAGGGGGCCTACAATGAGCAGTTCTTC CATSDHGQGAYNEQFF
TRBJ2-1 TRBD2 TRBV5-1 many TGCGCCAGCAGCGAAACTAGCGGGAGGGGCAATGAGCAGTTCTTC CASSETSGRGNEQFF
TRBJ2-7 . TRBV3-1 many TGTGCCAGCAGCCCTCCCGGGGCCACTAAGCAGTACTTC CASSPPGATKQYF
TRBJ2-3 TRBD2 TRBV24-1 many TGTGCCACCAGTGATTTGGGGACTAGCAGGGGCACAGATACGCAGTATTTT CATSDLGTSRGTDTQYF
TRBJ2-5 . TRBV11-2 many TGTGCCAGCAGCCCGAGGTCCTCCCAAGAGACCCAGTACTTC CASSPRSSQETQYF
TRBJ2-5 . TRBV12-3/TRBV12-4 many TGTGCCAGCAGTTTCCAGATGCAAGAGACCCAGTACTTC CASSFQMQETQYF
TRBJ2-5 . TRBV13 many TGTGCCAGCAGCTCGGTGGGGTCTGCCCAAGAGACCCAGTACTTC CASSSVGSAQETQYF
TRBJ2-3 TRBD1 TRBV3-1 many TGTGCCAGCAGCCCACCAGGGGGCTTCACAGATACGCAGTATTTT CASSPPGGFTDTQYF
TRBJ2-7 . TRBV12-3/TRBV12-4 many TGTGCCAGCAGTCCTATTGACCCTAAAAACGGTTACTACGAGCAGTACTTC CASSPIDPKNGYYEQYF
TRBJ2-7 . TRBV4-1 few TGCGCCAGCAGCCAAGAAGGAAAGCCGCTTAGCTCCTACGAGCAGTACTTC CASSQEGKPLSSYEQYF
TRBJ2-1 TRBD2 TRBV7-9 many TGTGCCAGCAGCCTAAGACTAGCGGGAGGGAATGAGCAGTTCTTC CASSLRLAGGNEQFF
TRBJ2-3 TRBD2 TRBV12-3/TRBV12-4 many TGTGCCAGCAGTCTAACTAGATTAACGCTAGCGGGTAGTAGCACAGATACGCAGTATTTT CASSLTRLTLAGSSTDTQYF
TRBJ1-4 TRBD1 TRBV10-1 many TGCGCCAGCAGTACGGGACAGGGAAATGAAAAACTGTTTTTT CASSTGQGNEKLFF